This T cell receptor (beta chain) was sequenced for a study of blood T cell repertoires in COVID-19. Study in general: Some COVID-19 samples were acute and others convalescent; all came from the United States, Italy and Spain.

J lost 5 bases, V lost 3 bases, and 4 bases had no gene match. This CDR3 has 14 amino acids. Germline CDR1 reads ENHRY; CDR2 reads SYGVKD. Sequencing was performed with immunoSEQ multiplex PCR; in TCRdb, only in-frame clones are kept and a portion is missing. The top ten hold roughly 8.6% of the sample, which has roughly 200,000 clones, more than 70% seen once. This receptor was obtained from a man aged 35-49 years with active or convalescent COVID-19. Sequenced sample: peripheral blood. The rearrangement joins TRBV10-3 to TRBJ1-2, with TRBD1 matching over 9 bases. The chain's CDR3 is CAISDPGQGYGYTF. The CDR3 DNA reads as TGTGCCATCAGTGACCCCGGACAGGGGTATGGCTACACCTTC.